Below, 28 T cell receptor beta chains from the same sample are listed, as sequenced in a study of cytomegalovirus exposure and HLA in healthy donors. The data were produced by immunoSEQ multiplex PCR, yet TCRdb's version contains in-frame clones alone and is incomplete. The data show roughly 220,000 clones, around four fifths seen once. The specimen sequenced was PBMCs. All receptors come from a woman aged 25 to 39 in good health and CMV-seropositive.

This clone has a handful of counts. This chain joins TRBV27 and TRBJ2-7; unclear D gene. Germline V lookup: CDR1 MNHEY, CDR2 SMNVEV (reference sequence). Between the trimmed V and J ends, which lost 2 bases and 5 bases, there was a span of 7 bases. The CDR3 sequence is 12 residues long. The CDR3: CASSLTPDEQYF. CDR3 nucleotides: TGTGCCAGCAGTTTAACACCTGACGAGCAGTACTTC.

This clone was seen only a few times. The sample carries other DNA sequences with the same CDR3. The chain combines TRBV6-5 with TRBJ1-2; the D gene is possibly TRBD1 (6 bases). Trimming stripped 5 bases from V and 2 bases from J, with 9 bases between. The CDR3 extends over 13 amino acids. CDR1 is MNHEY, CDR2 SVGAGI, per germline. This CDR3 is CASSPTGNYGYTF. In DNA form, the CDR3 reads TGTGCCAGCAGTCCCACAGGGAACTATGGCTACACCTTC.

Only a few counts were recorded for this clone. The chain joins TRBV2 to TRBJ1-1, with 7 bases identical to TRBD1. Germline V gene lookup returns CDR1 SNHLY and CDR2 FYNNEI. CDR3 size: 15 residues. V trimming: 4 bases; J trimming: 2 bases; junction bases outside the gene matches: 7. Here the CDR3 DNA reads TGTGCCAGCAGTGGGGAGGACAGGTTTAACACTGAAGCTTTCTTT. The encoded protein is CASSGEDRFNTEAFF.

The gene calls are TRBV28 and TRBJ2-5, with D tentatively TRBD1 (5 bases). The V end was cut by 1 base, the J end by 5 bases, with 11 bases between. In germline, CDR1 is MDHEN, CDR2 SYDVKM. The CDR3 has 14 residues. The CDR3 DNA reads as TGTGCCAGCAGTTTATACGGTGGGGCGGAGACCCAGTACTTC. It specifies CASSLYGGAETQYF.

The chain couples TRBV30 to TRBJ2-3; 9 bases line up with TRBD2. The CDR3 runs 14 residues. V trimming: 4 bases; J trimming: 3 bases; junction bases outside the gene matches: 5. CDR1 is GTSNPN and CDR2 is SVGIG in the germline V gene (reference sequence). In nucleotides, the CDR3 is TGTGCCTGGAAATTAGCGGGAGATACAGATACGCAGTATTTT. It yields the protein CAWKLAGDTDTQYF. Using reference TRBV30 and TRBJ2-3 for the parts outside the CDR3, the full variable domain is SQTIHQWPATLVQPVGSPLSLECTVEGTSNPNLYWYRQAAGRGLQLLFYSVGIGQISSEVPQNLSASRPQDRQFILSSKKLLLSDSGFYLCAWKLAGDTDTQYFGPGTRLTVL.

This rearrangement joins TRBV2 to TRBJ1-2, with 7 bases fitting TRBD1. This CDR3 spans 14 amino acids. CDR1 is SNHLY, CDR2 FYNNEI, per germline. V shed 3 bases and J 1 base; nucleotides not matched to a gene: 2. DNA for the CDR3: TGTGCCAGCAGTGATGGGGACAGTAACTATGGCTACACCTTC. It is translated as CASSDGDSNYGYTF.

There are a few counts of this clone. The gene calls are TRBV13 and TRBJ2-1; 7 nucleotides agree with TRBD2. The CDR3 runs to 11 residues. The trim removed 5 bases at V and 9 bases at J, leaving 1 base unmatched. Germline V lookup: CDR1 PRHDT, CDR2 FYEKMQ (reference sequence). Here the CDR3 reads CASSGEGEQFF. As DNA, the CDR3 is TGTGCCAGCAGCGGGGAGGGTGAGCAGTTCTTC.

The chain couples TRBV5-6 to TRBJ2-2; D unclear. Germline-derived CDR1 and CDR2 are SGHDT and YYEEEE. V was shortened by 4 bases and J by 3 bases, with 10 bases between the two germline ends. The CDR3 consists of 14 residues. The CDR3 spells CASSLLGYTGELFF. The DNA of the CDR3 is TGTGCCAGCAGCCTATTGGGATACACCGGGGAGCTGTTTTTT.

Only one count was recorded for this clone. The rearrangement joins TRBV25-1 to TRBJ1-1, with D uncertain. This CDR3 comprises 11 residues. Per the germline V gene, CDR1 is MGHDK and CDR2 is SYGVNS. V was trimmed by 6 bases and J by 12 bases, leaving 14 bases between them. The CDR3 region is CASRFSEGTFF. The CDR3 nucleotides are TGTGCCAGCAGGTTCTCGGAGGGAACTTTCTTT.

The CDR3 DNA reads as TGTGCCAGCAGCTTAGTCCCCAGGGGTATGACTGAAGCTTTCTTT. As protein: CASSLVPRGMTEAFF. The chain combines TRBV7-9 with TRBJ1-1; tentatively, D is TRBD1 (6 bases). Germline values: CDR1 SEHNR, CDR2 FQNEAQ (reference sequence). This CDR3 is built from 15 residues. V gave up 1 base and J gave up 5 bases, with 14 bases separating them.

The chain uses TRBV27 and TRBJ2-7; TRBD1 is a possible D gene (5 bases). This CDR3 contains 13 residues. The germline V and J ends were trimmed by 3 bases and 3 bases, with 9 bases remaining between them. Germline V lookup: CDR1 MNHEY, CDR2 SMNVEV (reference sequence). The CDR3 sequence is CASSLRQGYEQYF. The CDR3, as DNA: TGTGCCAGCAGTTTGAGGCAGGGCTACGAGCAGTACTTC.

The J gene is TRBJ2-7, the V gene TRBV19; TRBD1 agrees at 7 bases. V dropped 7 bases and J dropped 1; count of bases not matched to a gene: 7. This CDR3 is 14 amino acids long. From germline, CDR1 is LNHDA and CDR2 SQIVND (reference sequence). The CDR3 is CASKPGQTSYEQYF. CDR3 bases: TGTGCCAGTAAACCGGGACAGACATCCTACGAGCAGTACTTC. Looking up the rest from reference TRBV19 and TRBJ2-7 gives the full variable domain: DGGITQSPKYLFRKEGQNVTLSCEQNLNHDAMYWYRQDPGQGLRLIYYSQIVNDFQKGDIAEGYSVSREKKESFPLTVTSAQKNPTAFYLCASKPGQTSYEQYFGPGTRLTVT.

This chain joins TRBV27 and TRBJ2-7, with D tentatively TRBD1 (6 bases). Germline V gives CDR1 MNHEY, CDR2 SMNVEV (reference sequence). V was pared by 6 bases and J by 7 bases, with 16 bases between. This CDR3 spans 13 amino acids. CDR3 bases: TGTGCCAGCAGCCCGGGACACCTAAAGGAGCAGTACTTC. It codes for CASSPGHLKEQYF.

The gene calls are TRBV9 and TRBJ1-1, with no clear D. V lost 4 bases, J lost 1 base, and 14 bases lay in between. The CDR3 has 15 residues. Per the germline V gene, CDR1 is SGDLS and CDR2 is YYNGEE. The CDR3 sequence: CASSTTRGPNTEAFF. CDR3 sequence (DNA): TGTGCCAGCAGCACCACACGCGGACCGAACACTGAAGCTTTCTTT.

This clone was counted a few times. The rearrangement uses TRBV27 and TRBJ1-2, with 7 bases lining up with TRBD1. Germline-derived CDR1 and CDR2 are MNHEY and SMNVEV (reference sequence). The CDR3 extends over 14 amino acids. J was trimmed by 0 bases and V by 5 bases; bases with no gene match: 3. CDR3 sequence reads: CASSRTGANYGYTF. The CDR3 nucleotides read TGTGCCAGCAGTCGGACAGGTGCTAACTATGGCTACACCTTC.

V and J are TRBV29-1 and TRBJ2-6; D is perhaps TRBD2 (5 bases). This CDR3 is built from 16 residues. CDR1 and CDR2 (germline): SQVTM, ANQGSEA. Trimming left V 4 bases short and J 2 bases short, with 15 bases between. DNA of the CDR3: TGCAGCGTTGCAGAAAGGAGAGGGACTGGGGCCAACGTCCTGACTTTC. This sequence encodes CSVAERRGTGANVLTF.

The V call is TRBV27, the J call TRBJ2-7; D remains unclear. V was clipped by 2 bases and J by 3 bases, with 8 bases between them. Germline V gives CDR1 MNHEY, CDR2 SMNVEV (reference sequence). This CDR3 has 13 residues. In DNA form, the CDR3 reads TGTGCCAGCAGTTTACGGCTGTACTACGAGCAGTACTTC. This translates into CASSLRLYYEQYF.

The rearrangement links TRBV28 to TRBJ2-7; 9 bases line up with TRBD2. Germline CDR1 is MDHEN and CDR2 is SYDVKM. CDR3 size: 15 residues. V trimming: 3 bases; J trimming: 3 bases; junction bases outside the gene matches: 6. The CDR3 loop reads CASSLLAGSDYEQYF. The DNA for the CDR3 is TGTGCCAGCAGTTTGCTAGCGGGATCAGACTACGAGCAGTACTTC.

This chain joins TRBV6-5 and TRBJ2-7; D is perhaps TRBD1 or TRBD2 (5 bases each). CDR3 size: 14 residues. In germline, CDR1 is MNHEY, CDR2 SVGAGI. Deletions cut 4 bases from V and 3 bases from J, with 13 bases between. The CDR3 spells CASSLEGTGYEQYF. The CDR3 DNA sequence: TGTGCCAGCAGTTTAGAGGGTACAGGCTACGAGCAGTACTTC.

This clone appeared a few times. The CDR3 here is CASNRQETQYF. CDR3 sequence (DNA): TGTGCCAGCAACCGCCAAGAGACCCAGTACTTC. The genes are TRBV11-2 and TRBJ2-5; D is unresolved. CDR3 length equals 11 residues. Trimming left V 7 bases short and J 1 base short, with 4 bases between. The germline gives CDR1 SGHAT, CDR2 FQNNGV.

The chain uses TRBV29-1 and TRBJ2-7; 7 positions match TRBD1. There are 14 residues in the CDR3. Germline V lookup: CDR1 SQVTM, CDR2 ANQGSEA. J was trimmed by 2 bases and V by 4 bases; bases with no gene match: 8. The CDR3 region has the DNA TGCAGCGTTGGGGGAAAAGGGGGCACCTACGAGCAGTACTTC. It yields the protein CSVGGKGGTYEQYF.

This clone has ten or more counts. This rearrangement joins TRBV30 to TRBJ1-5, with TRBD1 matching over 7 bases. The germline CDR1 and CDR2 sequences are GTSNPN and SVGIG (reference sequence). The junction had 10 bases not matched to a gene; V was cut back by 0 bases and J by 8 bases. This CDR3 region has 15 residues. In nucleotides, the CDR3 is TGTGCCTGGAGTGTCCCCGACAGGGAAGGCAAGCCCCAGCATTTT. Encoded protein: CAWSVPDREGKPQHF.

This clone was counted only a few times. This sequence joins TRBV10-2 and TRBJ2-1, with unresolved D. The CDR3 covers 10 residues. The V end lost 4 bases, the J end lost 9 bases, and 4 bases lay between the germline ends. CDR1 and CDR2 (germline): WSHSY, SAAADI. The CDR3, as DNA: TGCGCCAGCAGTGCCGGTGAGCAGTTCTTC. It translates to CASSAGEQFF.

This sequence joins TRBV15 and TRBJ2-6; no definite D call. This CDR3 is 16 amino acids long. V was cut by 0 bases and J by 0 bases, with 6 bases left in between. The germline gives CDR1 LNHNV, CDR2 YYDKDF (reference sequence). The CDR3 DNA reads TGTGCCACCAGCAGAGAGGGATACTCTGGGGCCAACGTCCTGACTTTC. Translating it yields CATSREGYSGANVLTF. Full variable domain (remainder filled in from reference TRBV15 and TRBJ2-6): DAMVIQNPRYQVTQFGKPVTLSCSQTLNHNVMYWYQQKSSQAPKLLFHYYDKDFNNEADTPDNFQSRRPNTSFCFLDIRSPGLGDTAMYLCATSREGYSGANVLTFGAGSRLTVL.

CDR3: CASSLISLAGYNEQFF. CDR3 DNA: TGTGCCAGCAGTTTAATATCCCTAGCGGGATATAATGAGCAGTTCTTC. The genes are TRBV27 and TRBJ2-1; 9 nucleotides align to TRBD2. The CDR3 spans 16 residues. Germline assignment: CDR1 MNHEY and CDR2 SMNVEV (reference sequence). The ends lost 2 bases at V and 7 bases at J; junction bases unmatched: 9.

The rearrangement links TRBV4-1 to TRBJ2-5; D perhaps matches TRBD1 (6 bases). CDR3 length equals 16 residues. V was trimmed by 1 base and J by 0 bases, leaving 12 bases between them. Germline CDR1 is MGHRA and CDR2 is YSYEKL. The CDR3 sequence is CASSQGDRGYQETQYF. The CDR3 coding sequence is TGCGCCAGCAGCCAAGGGGATAGGGGGTACCAAGAGACCCAGTACTTC.

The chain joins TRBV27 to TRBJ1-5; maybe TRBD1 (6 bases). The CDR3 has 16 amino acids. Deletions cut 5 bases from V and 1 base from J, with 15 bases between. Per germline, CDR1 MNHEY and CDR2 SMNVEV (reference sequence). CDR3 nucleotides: TGTGCCAGCAGTGAAGTGCAGGGGTTCAGCAATCAGCCCCAGCATTTT. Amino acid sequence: CASSEVQGFSNQPQHF.

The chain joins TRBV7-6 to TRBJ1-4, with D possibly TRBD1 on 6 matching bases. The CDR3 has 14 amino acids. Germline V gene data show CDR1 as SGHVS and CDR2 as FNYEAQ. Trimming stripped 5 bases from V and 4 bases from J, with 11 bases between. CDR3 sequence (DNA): TGTGCCAGCAGCCCAGGACAGCTTAATGAAAAACTGTTTTTT. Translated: CASSPGQLNEKLFF.